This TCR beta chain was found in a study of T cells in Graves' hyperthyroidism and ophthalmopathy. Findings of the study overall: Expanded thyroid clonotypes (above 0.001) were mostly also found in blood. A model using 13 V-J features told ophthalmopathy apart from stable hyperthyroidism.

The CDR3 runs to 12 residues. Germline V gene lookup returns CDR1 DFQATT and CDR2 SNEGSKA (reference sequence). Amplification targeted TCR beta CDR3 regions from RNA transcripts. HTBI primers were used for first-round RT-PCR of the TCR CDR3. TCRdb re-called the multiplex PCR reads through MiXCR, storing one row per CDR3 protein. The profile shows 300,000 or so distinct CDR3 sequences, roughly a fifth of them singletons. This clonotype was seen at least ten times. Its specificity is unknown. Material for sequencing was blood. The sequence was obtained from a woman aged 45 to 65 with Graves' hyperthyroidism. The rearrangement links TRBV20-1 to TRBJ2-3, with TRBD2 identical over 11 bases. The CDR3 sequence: CRLAGGGDTQYF. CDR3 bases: TGCAGATTAGCGGGAGGGGGAGATACGCAGTATTTT.